The T cell receptor beta chain described here comes from a study of cytomegalovirus exposure and HLA in healthy donors. Points from the study as a whole: The study designated some 180 TCR beta chains cytomegalovirus-associated. Rarity held for most TCR sequences, but there were some public TCRs that occurred in many donors.

The assay was immunoSEQ multiplex PCR, and TCRdb's table has in-frame clones only and misses some. Of hundreds of thousands of clones listed, more than 85% are singletons. This clone was observed a few times. As yet, its antigen is unknown. This clonotype was sampled from a man aged 18 to 29 in good health and CMV-seropositive. Sequencing was done on a sample of PBMCs.

The CDR3 DNA sequence: TGCGCCAGCAGCTTGCAAGCGGGCGGGGAGCTGTTTTTT. This translates into CASSLQAGGELFF. The rearrangement links TRBV5-1 to TRBJ2-2; possible D gene TRBD2, 6 bases. CDR1 is SGHRS, CDR2 YFSETQ, per germline. CDR3 length: 13 amino acids. The V end was cut by 1 base, the J end by 7 bases, with 8 bases between.